This TCR beta chain was captured by sequencing in a study of blood T cell repertoires in COVID-19. For the study at large: Specimens from acute and convalescent COVID-19 originated in the United States, Italy and Spain. In each case, the material was cDNA or gDNA derived from T cells, B-cell-depleted T cells, or PBMCs.

Authors' data handling: The authors estimated nucleated cell counts from reference gene primer amplification. Libraries were prepared by immunoSEQ multiplex PCR; TCRdb keeps only in-frame clonotypes and omits some of them. The V and J calls and clone size were taken over from that table, and D and trimming were inferred from the DNA. The sample comprises about 310,000 clones, approximately 86% of which are singletons, and roughly 1.3% rests with the top ten. Unmatched junction bases numbered 8, after V lost 1 base and J lost 0 bases. Germline V gene lookup returns CDR1 LGHNA and CDR2 YNFKEQ. The CDR3 has 18 residues.

The sequence was collected from a man aged 65-85 years with acute or convalescent COVID-19. The rearrangement joins TRBV4-2 to TRBJ2-3, with TRBD2 matching 9 bases. The sample was peripheral blood. CDR3 coding DNA: TGTGCCAGCAGCCAAGTTCGAGCGGGGGGTCCTAGCACAGATACGCAGTATTTT. Amino acids: CASSQVRAGGPSTDTQYF.